The 13 T cell receptor beta chains below were found in one sample sequenced in a study of T cell responses to AZD1222 COVID-19 vaccine. Libraries were prepared by immunoSEQ multiplex PCR; TCRdb keeps only in-frame clonotypes and omits some of them. Of about 35,000 clones listed, over 75% were seen once; the top ten hold 8% to 13%. The material sequenced was peripheral blood, taken 28 days after the second AZD1222 dose. Receptors were obtained from an adult who received the AZD1222 COVID-19 vaccine.

The genes are TRBV18 and TRBJ1-6; D is unclear. In germline, CDR1 is KGHSH, CDR2 LQKENI. Trimming pared 3 bases from V and 1 base from J, leaving 1 base between. This CDR3 is 13 amino acids long. CDR3 amino acids: CASSPSYNSPLHF. The DNA for the CDR3 is TGTGCCAGCTCACCTTCCTATAATTCACCCCTCCACTTT.

This chain joins TRBV6-1 and TRBJ1-3; possibly TRBD1 for D (6 bases). Germline assignment: CDR1 MNHNS and CDR2 SASEGT. Trimming took 3 bases from V and 0 from J, leaving 12 bases between them. The CDR3 has 16 amino acids. The CDR3 DNA follows: TGTGCCAGCAGTGAGCAAACAGGGTACTCTGGAAACACCATATATTTT. Its protein product is CASSEQTGYSGNTIYF.

V gene TRBV29-1 combines with J gene TRBJ2-1; D is possibly TRBD2 (5 bases). Trimming removed 4 bases from V and 0 bases from J, with 10 bases in between. The germline V gene encodes CDR1 SQVTM and CDR2 ANQGSEA. The CDR3 contains 14 residues. The CDR3 DNA reads as TGCAGCGTTGGCGGGCTTAGCTCCTACAATGAGCAGTTCTTC. It translates to CSVGGLSSYNEQFF.

The chain has TRBV18 and TRBJ2-1; no firm D call. From germline, CDR1 is KGHSH and CDR2 LQKENI. The CDR3 spans 13 residues. V dropped 1 base and J dropped 7 bases, with 8 bases sitting between them. The CDR3 coding sequence is TGTGCCAGCTCACCACTGGGATGGAATGAGCAGTTCTTC. Translated, it gives CASSPLGWNEQFF.

The table lists this clone with a count of one. This chain joins TRBV12-3 or TRBV12-4 and TRBJ1-1, with no clear D. The CDR3 runs to 12 residues. V was shortened by 5 bases and J by 8 bases, with 12 bases between the two germline ends. CDR3 in amino acids: CASSRPTSEAFF. CDR3 nucleotides: TGTGCCAGCAGTCGTCCCACTTCGGAAGCTTTCTTT.

The chain uses TRBV27 and TRBJ2-6; a weak D match, TRBD1 (5 bases). V was trimmed by 5 bases and J by 1 base, leaving 9 bases between them. Looked up from germline, CDR1 is MNHEY and CDR2 is SMNVEV (reference sequence). The CDR3 length is 15 residues. The CDR3 reads CASSPRGSGANVLTF. Here the CDR3 DNA reads TGTGCCAGCAGTCCTAGGGGTTCTGGGGCCAACGTCCTGACTTTC.

This chain uses TRBV5-5 with TRBJ1-2, with 8 positions matching TRBD1. The CDR3 is 15 residues long. J lost 3 bases, V lost 4 bases, and 8 bases had no gene match. Germline V gives CDR1 SGHKS, CDR2 YYEKEE (reference sequence). This CDR3 reads CASSRRTGTDYGYTF. The DNA for the CDR3 is TGTGCCAGCAGCCGCCGGACAGGGACCGACTATGGCTACACCTTC.

The gene calls are TRBV20-1 and TRBJ2-1, with 8 bases identical to TRBD2. The CDR3 extends over 16 amino acids. V shed 6 bases and J 7 bases; nucleotides not matched to a gene: 17. Germline CDR1 reads DFQATT; CDR2 reads SNEGSKA (reference sequence). CDR3 sequence (DNA): TGCAGTGCCAGTTCGCCCGGGACTAGGGGGGGGAATGAGCAGTTCTTC. Protein product: CSASSPGTRGGNEQFF.

The chain uses TRBV5-1 and TRBJ2-5, with 7 bases aligning to TRBD1. The CDR3 is 15 amino acids. Germline V gives CDR1 SGHRS, CDR2 YFSETQ. V shed 5 bases and J 4 bases; nucleotides not matched to a gene: 11. The CDR3 DNA sequence: TGCGCCAGCAGTCTAGGCCAAGGGGGCGGAGAGACCCAGTACTTC. Its protein product is CASSLGQGGGETQYF.

This clone showed up just once. The rearrangement uses TRBV7-9 and TRBJ2-5; tentative D call: TRBD2 (7 bases). This CDR3 comprises 17 residues. CDR1 and CDR2 from the germline V gene are SEHNR and FQNEAQ (reference sequence). The ends were cut back, 3 bases at V and 1 base at J, with 18 bases in the middle. CDR3 sequence (DNA): TGTGCCAGCAGCTTCCTCTCTAGTCGGGGGGCCCAAGAGACCCAGTACTTC. As protein: CASSFLSSRGAQETQYF.

The gene calls are TRBV6-5 and TRBJ1-2, with D perhaps TRBD1 (6 bases). V was cut by 6 bases and J by 6 bases, with 20 bases left in between. Germline loops: CDR1 MNHEY, CDR2 SVGAGI. This CDR3 has 15 amino acids. The CDR3 is CASSRSQGNNDGYTF. Written as DNA, the CDR3 is TGTGCCAGCAGCAGATCTCAGGGGAATAATGATGGCTACACCTTC.

The chain recombines TRBV28 with TRBJ1-6, with D maybe TRBD1 (5 bases). CDR3 length: 15 amino acids. Trimming left V 5 bases short and J 6 bases short, with 14 bases between. CDR1 MDHEN and CDR2 SYDVKM come from the germline V gene. The CDR3 protein is CASSLSGGANSPLHF. The DNA for the CDR3 is TGTGCCAGCAGTCTCTCCGGCGGGGCTAATTCACCCCTCCACTTT. Looking up the rest from reference TRBV28 and TRBJ1-6 gives the full variable domain: DVKVTQSSRYLVKRTGEKVFLECVQDMDHENMFWYRQDPGLGLRLIYFSYDVKMKEKGDIPEGYSVSREKKERFSLILESASTNQTSMYLCASSLSGGANSPLHFGNGTRLTVT.

The CDR3 sequence is CASSSLGDYGYTF. The CDR3 DNA reads as TGTGCCAGCAGTTCCCTGGGGGATTATGGCTACACCTTC. V gene TRBV6-2 or TRBV6-3 combines with J gene TRBJ1-2, with a tentative D call TRBD1 (5 bases). Germline CDR1 reads MNHEY; CDR2 reads SVGEGT. The CDR3 loop spans 13 amino acids. With 4 bases removed from V and 5 bases from J, the gap between germline ends came to 11 bases.